Described below is a single T cell receptor beta chain sequence and its context. Mismatch with germline at one junction end may stem from a read error. The authors ran a second PCR of 7 to 11 cycles using a sample-barcoded 5' primer and a J-beta primer mix. Carrying 12 random nucleotides, a template-switch adaptor labeled each individual cDNA molecule. MiXCR, applied by TCRdb to the 5' RACE reads, yields one record per CDR3 protein. Here the sample spans 1.5 million to 1.9 million distinct CDR3 sequences, roughly 43% being singletons. Germline V CDR1 and CDR2: SNHLY, FYNNEI. This CDR3 comprises 14 residues. The data were taken from a study of blood T cells in healthy people across ages.

The rearrangement joins TRBV2 to TRBJ2-1; 9 bases align to TRBD1. The source of this sequence is a woman aged 18-30 years in good health. The sequencing input was blood. The CDR3 sequence is CASSSSGTGNEEFF. DNA of the CDR3: TGTGCCAGCAGCTCATCCGGGACAGGGAATGAGGAGTTCTTC.